The rows below give T cell receptor delta chains drawn from one sample of a study of gamma-delta T cells after stem cell transplantation. TCRdb applied CATT to the RT-PCR reads for clone calling. The table includes some 1,300 delta-chain clones, roughly a sixth detected once. Sequencing was performed on gamma-delta T cells. These receptors all come from a human donor. It is not recorded whose cells these are; they may come from a transplant donor. CDR3s include the opening cysteine and the closing phenylalanine or tryptophan. A D gene is named only where the DNA matches it firmly. Clone size is shown for a subset of rows, as once, few, many or a class of expanded clone.

clone_size,j_call,cdr3_length,v_call,d_call,cdr3_aa,cdr3_nt
.,TRDJ1,20,TRDV2,TRDD3,CACDTVPTLLGDTYTYRLIF,TGTGCCTGTGACACCGTCCCTACCCTACTGGGGGATACGTACACCTATAGACTCATCTTT
.,TRDJ1,18,TRDV2,.,CACDSLGQRFPDTDKLIF,TGTGCCTGTGACTCACTCGGGCAGCGGTTTCCCGACACCGATAAACTCATCTTT
medium-sized,TRDJ3,19,TRDV2,TRDD3,CACDPFPVLGDEDTRQMFF,TGTGCCTGTGACCCTTTCCCTGTACTGGGGGATGAGGACACCCGACAGATGTTTTTC
.,TRDJ1,14,TRDV2,.,CACDPVLGTDKLIF,TGTGCCTGTGACCCCGTGCTGGGGACCGATAAACTCATCTTT
medium-sized,TRDJ3,20,TRDV2,TRDD3,CACDSILGDTSSWDTRQMFF,TGTGCCTGTGACTCAATTCTGGGGGATACAAGCTCCTGGGACACCCGACAGATGTTTTTC
.,TRDJ1,15,TRDV2,.,CACDTMGGLNDKLIF,TGTGCCTGTGACACCATGGGGGGCCTTAACGATAAACTCATCTTT
few,TRDJ1,14,TRDV2,TRDD3,CACDVLGATDKLIF,TGTGCCTGTGACGTACTGGGGGCCACCGATAAACTCATCTTT
medium-sized,TRDJ1,18,TRDV2,TRDD3,CACDTLLGDTFGPDKLIF,TGTGCCTGTGACACTTTACTGGGGGATACTTTCGGCCCCGATAAACTCATCTTT
.,TRDJ1,19,TRDV2,TRDD2,CACDRVLPSYGDGTDKLIF,TGTGCCTGTGACCGTGTATTACCTTCCTACGGGGATGGGACCGATAAACTCATCTTT
.,TRDJ1,18,TRDV2,.,CACDTVHSAGGDGYKLIF,TGTGCCTGTGACACCGTCCACTCTGCCGGGGGAGACGGCTATAAACTCATCTTT
.,TRDJ1,17,TRDV2,TRDD3,CACDTVSTGGYAGKLIF,TGTGCCTGTGACACCGTGAGTACTGGGGGATACGCGGGGAAACTCATCTTT
.,TRDJ1,16,TRDV2,.,CACDILLRDDTDKLIF,TGTGCCTGCGACATTTTACTGAGGGATGACACCGATAAACTCATCTTT
large,TRDJ1,16,TRDV2,TRDD3,CACDTLGDTKTAKLIF,TGTGCCTGTGACACCTTGGGGGATACTAAAACGGCTAAACTCATCTTT
medium-sized,TRDJ1,15,TRDV2,TRDD3,CACESLGDSGDKLIF,TGTGCCTGTGAAAGTCTGGGGGATTCCGGCGATAAACTCATCTTT
.,TRDJ3,22,TRDV2,TRDD3,CACDTATLGGSRSSWDTRQMFF,TGTGCCTGTGACACCGCGACTCTGGGGGGTTCCCGTAGCTCCTGGGACACCCGACAGATGTTTTTC
.,TRDJ1,20,TRDV2,TRDD3,CACDTGGVGGYDLYTDKLIF,TGTGCCTGTGACACCGGCGGGGTTGGGGGATACGACCTGTACACCGATAAACTCATCTTT
.,TRDJ1,17,TRDV2,TRDD3,CACDVLGDSRETDKLIF,TGCGCCTGTGACGTACTGGGGGATTCCCGGGAAACCGATAAACTCATCTTT
.,TRDJ1,16,TRDV2,TRDD3,CACDPLLGDSTDKLIF,TGTGCCTGTGATCCCCTGCTGGGGGATTCCACCGATAAACTCATCTTT
.,TRDJ3,21,TRDV2,TRDD3,CACDPALLGDTLDWDTRQMFF,TGTGCCTGTGACCCGGCCCTACTGGGGGATACGCTCGACTGGGACACCCGACAGATGTTTTTC
.,TRDJ1,15,TRDV2,.,CACDVLGMQVDKLIF,TGTGCCTGTGACGTTCTGGGGATGCAGGTCGATAAACTCATCTTT
large,TRDJ1,16,TRDV2,TRDD3,CACDTLGASYTDKLIF,TGTGCCTGTGACACCCTGGGGGCTTCGTACACCGATAAACTCATCTTT
.,TRDJ1,14,TRDV2,TRDD3,CARDPLGYTDKLIF,TGTGCCCGTGACCCACTGGGGTACACCGATAAACTCATCTTT
.,TRDJ3,21,TRDV2,TRDD3,CACDTFLGDTGSSCYTRQMFF,TGTGCCTGTGACACCTTCCTGGGGGATACCGGTAGCTCCTGTTACACCCGACAGATGTTTTTC
few,TRDJ1,15,TRDV2,TRDD3,CACDVLGDTTDKLIF,TGTGCCTGTGACGTTCTGGGGGATACCACCGATAAACTCATCTTT
large,TRDJ3,21,TRDV2,TRDD3,CACDTVGSGDKAPWDTRQMFF,TGTGCCTGTGACACGGTCGGTTCGGGGGATAAGGCGCCCTGGGACACCCGACAGATGTTTTTC
large,TRDJ1,17,TRDV2,TRDD3,CACDVLGDSRETDKLIF,TGTGCCTGTGACGTACTGGGGGATTCCCGGGAAACCGATAAACTCATCTTT
few,TRDJ1,17,TRDV2,TRDD3,CACDTLGDPIRTDKLIF,TGTGCCTGTGACACTTTGGGGGATCCAATCCGCACCGATAAACTCATCTTT
.,TRDJ1,18,TRDV2,TRDD3,CACDTVRGYGGNTDKLIF,TGTGCCTGTGACACCGTACGGGGATACGGCGGCAACACCGATAAACTCATCTTT
few,TRDJ1,19,TRDV2,TRDD3,CACDPLTGGYSGYTDKLIF,TGTGCCTGTGACCCCCTTACTGGGGGATACTCGGGTTACACCGATAAACTCATCTTT
.,TRDJ3,21,TRDV2,TRDD3,CACDTPGDHPQISWDTRQMFF,TGTGCCTGTGACACTCCGGGGGATCACCCCCAGATCTCCTGGGACACCCGACAGATGTTTTTC
few,TRDJ1,21,TRDV2,TRDD3,CACDGIVLGDSGQGYTDKLIF,TGTGCCTGTGACGGGATCGTACTGGGGGATAGCGGACAAGGGTACACCGATAAACTCATCTTT
.,TRDJ1,19,TRDV2,TRDD3,CACDTASRLGDTIPVKLIF,TGTGCCTGTGACACCGCGAGTCGTCTGGGGGATACGATCCCCGTTAAACTCATCTTT
few,TRDJ1,16,TRDV2,.,CACDTLSYNRDDELIF,TGTGCCTGCGACACTTTGTCTTACAATCGTGACGATGAACTCATCTTT
few,TRDJ1,23,TRDV2,TRDD3,CACDSLRGGTGGPNLPNTDKLIF,TGTGCCTGTGACTCCCTACGCGGGGGTACTGGGGGACCCAACCTTCCGAACACCGATAAACTCATCTTT
few,TRDJ1,21,TRDV2,TRDD3,CACDPLRLLQVLGESTDKLIF,TGTGCCTGTGACCCCCTACGCCTTCTTCAAGTACTGGGGGAGAGCACCGATAAACTCATCTTT
large,TRDJ3,18,TRDV2,TRDD3,CACDNTGGLSWDTRQMFF,TGTGCCTGTGACAATACTGGGGGACTCTCCTGGGACACCCGACAGATGTTTTTC
.,TRDJ1,19,TRDV2,TRDD3,CACDTILPLEGYRNGKLIF,TGTGCCTGTGACACAATTCTCCCTCTTGAGGGATACCGGAATGGTAAACTCATCTTT
.,TRDJ1,18,TRDV2,TRDD3,CACDSLGLTGGYTDKLIF,TGTGCCTGTGACTCCCTAGGGCTCACTGGGGGTTACACCGATAAACTCATCTTT
few,TRDJ1,16,TRDV2,TRDD3,CACDTVIVGDTDKLIF,TGTGCCTGTGACACCGTAATTGTGGGGGATACCGATAAACTCATCTTT
.,TRDJ1,20,TRDV2,TRDD3,CACDTLVMGDIPVYTDTVIF,TGTGCCTGTGACACTCTGGTAATGGGGGATATCCCTGTTTACACCGATACAGTCATCTTT
few,TRDJ3,18,TRDV2,TRDD3,CACDNTGDFSWDTRQMFF,TGTGCCTGTGACAATACTGGGGACTTCTCCTGGGACACCCGACAGATGTTTTTC
.,TRDJ1,17,TRDV2,TRDD3,CACDTLDGGYTEDKLIF,TGTGCCTGTGACACACTAGATGGGGGATACACGGAGGATAAACTCATCTTT
.,TRDJ1,14,TRDV2,.,CACDRVTAKDKLIF,TGTGCCTGTGACAGGGTTACTGCCAAGGATAAACTCATCTTT
.,TRDJ1,17,TRDV2,TRDD3,CACDQAGILRDTDKLIF,TGTGCCTGTGACCAGGCCGGGATACTTAGGGACACCGATAAACTCATCTTT
.,TRDJ2,15,TRDV2,.,CACDPLLKGEEQLFF,TGTGCCTGTGATCCTTTGCTAAAGGGTGAGGAACAACTCTTCTTT
.,TRDJ1,16,TRDV2,.,CACDHLRDSYTDKLIF,TGTGCCTGTGACCATCTACGGGACTCATACACCGATAAACTCATCTTT
few,TRDJ1,18,TRDV2,TRDD3,CACDIIPGGRLKTDKLIF,TGTGCCTGTGACATAATTCCTGGGGGCCGCCTGAAGACCGATAAACTCATCTTT
.,TRDJ1,16,TRDV2,TRDD3,CACDIVGGRKTDKLIF,TGTGCCTGTGACATAGTTGGGGGACGGAAAACCGATAAACTCATCTTT
few,TRDJ3,21,TRDV2,TRDD3,CACDTVGSGDKAPWDTRQVFF,TGTGCCTGTGACACGGTCGGTTCGGGGGATAAGGCGCCCTGGGACACCCGACAGGTGTTTTTC
.,TRDJ2,15,TRDV2,.,CACESLGTLAAQLFF,TGTGCCTGTGAGAGTCTGGGGACTTTGGCAGCACAACTCTTCTTT
large,TRDJ3,19,TRDV2,.,CACDKTQTTTSWDTRQMFF,TGTGCCTGTGACAAGACTCAAACCACCACTTCCTGGGACACCCGACAGATGTTTTTC
.,TRDJ1,18,TRDV2,TRDD3,CACDTVTGAETGGVKLIF,TGTGCCTGTGACACCGTCACGGGGGCGGAAACTGGGGGAGTAAAACTCATCTTT
.,TRDJ1,21,TRDV2,TRDD3,CACDTLTGAYTGAAIQDKLIF,TGTGCCTGTGACACCCTAACTGGGGCCTATACAGGGGCGGCGATCCAGGATAAACTCATCTTT
few,TRDJ1,15,TRDV2,.,CACDRLGNDTDKLIF,TGTGCCTGTGACCGGCTGGGGAATGACACCGATAAACTCATCTTT
.,TRDJ1,14,TRDV2,.,CACDVTTGTDKLIF,TGTGCCTGTGATGTCACCACAGGCACCGATAAACTCATCTTT
few,TRDJ1,19,TRDV2,.,CACDTLRGLVVQYTDNLIF,TGTGCCTGTGACACCCTTCGGGGGCTGGTGGTCCAGTACACCGATAACCTCATCTTT
large,TRDJ1,16,TRDV2,.,CACDTVMRRNTDKLIF,TGTGCCTGTGACACCGTTATGCGGCGAAACACCGATAAACTCATCTTT
few,TRDJ1,15,TRDV2,.,CACDTVLGRHDKLIF,TGTGCCTGTGACACCGTCCTGGGGAGGCATGATAAACTCATCTTT
.,TRDJ1,16,TRDV2,TRDD3,CACDTVSHGIRNKLIF,TGTGCCTGTGACACCGTTTCTCACGGGATACGGAATAAACTCATCTTT
.,TRDJ1,15,TRDV2,.,CACDLLQGRGDKLIF,TGTGCCTGTGACCTACTGCAGGGCCGGGGGGATAAACTCATCTTT